The 8 T cell receptor beta chains reported below all come from one sample, sequenced in a study of control samples from healthy donors and cancer patients. The protocol was immunoSEQ multiplex PCR, while the TCRdb copy is restricted to in-frame clones and leaves out a portion. The sample lists 160,000 or so clones; approximately 94% were seen once. Source material: PBMCs. These receptors all stem from a man aged 55 to 70 with colorectal cancer.

This clone was counted between two and nine times. The chain carries TRBV2 and TRBJ1-1; 7 bases map to TRBD1. In germline, CDR1 is SNHLY, CDR2 FYNNEI. The trim removed 7 bases at V and 5 bases at J, leaving 7 bases unmatched. This CDR3 spans 13 amino acids. CDR3 sequence (DNA): TGTGCCAGCAACAGGGGTGGGGAGACTGAAGCTTTCTTT. It yields the protein CASNRGGETEAFF.

The chain uses TRBV7-2 and TRBJ2-7, with D possibly matching TRBD1 (5 bases). This CDR3 has 14 residues. Germline CDR1 SGHTA, CDR2 FQGNSA. The ends were cut back, 5 bases at V and 1 base at J, with 12 bases in the middle. The CDR3 reads CASSPGAGSYEQYF. The CDR3 DNA is TGTGCCAGCAGCCCTGGGGCAGGTTCCTACGAGCAGTACTTC.

Only one count was recorded for this clone. The V gene is TRBV6-5, the J gene TRBJ1-6; D possibly corresponds to TRBD1 (5 bases). The CDR3 runs to 15 residues. The V gene lost 7 bases and the J gene lost 0 bases, with 10 bases spanning the gap. Germline CDR1 MNHEY, CDR2 SVGAGI. In DNA, the CDR3 is TGTGCCAGCACCCCTGACAGCTCCTATAATTCACCCCTCCACTTT. It translates to CASTPDSSYNSPLHF.

V usage is TRBV6-6 and J usage is TRBJ2-3; D gene uncertain. This CDR3 contains 14 residues. Germline V CDR1 and CDR2: MNHNY, SVGAGI (reference sequence). Trimming removed 5 bases from V and 2 bases from J, with 11 bases in between. CDR3 amino acids: CASSTARYTDTQYF. The CDR3 DNA is TGTGCCAGCAGTACAGCCCGATACACAGATACGCAGTATTTT.

CDR3 bases: TGTGCCACCTGGACAGTGAAAGGCCGGGAGCTGTTTTTT. The encoded protein is CATWTVKGRELFF. This chain connects TRBV28 to TRBJ2-2, with D tentatively TRBD1 (6 bases). This CDR3 contains 13 residues. The germline gives CDR1 MDHEN, CDR2 SYDVKM. V dropped 10 bases and J dropped 9 bases, with 18 bases sitting between them.

This clone has just one count. This sequence joins TRBV9 and TRBJ2-7, with D unresolved. Trimming took 0 bases from V and 1 from J, leaving 8 bases between them. This CDR3 spans 14 amino acids. Germline lookup yields CDR1 SGDLS and CDR2 YYNGEE. The CDR3 region is CASSVAQNSYEQYF. As DNA, the CDR3 is TGTGCCAGCAGCGTAGCCCAGAATTCCTACGAGCAGTACTTC.

This clone has only one observation. V usage is TRBV7-9 and J usage is TRBJ1-2; 10 bases match TRBD1. The V gene's germline CDR1 is SEHNR and CDR2 FQNEAQ (reference sequence). Trimming took 5 bases from V and 6 from J; bases not matched to a gene: 12. CDR3 length: 16 residues. CDR3 DNA: TGTGCCAGCAGCATAGGAGGGGCGGGACAGGGGAATGGCTACACCTTC. Encoded protein: CASSIGGAGQGNGYTF. The variable domain in full, completed from reference TRBV7-9 and TRBJ1-2, reads DTGVSQNPRHKITKRGQNVTFRCDPISEHNRLYWYRQTLGQGPEFLTYFQNEAQLEKSRLLSDRFSAERPKGSFSTLEIQRTEQGDSAMYLCASSIGGAGQGNGYTFGSGTRLTVV.

The chain uses TRBV19 and TRBJ1-1, with D possibly being TRBD1 (5 bases). Germline V gene lookup returns CDR1 LNHDA and CDR2 SQIVND (reference sequence). V lost 3 bases and J lost 6, with 17 bases in between. The CDR3 length is 15 residues. This chain's CDR3 is CASSIGTRVGSEAFF. The CDR3 region has the DNA TGTGCCAGTAGTATCGGTACCAGGGTAGGGTCTGAAGCTTTCTTT.